The clone carrying this TCR beta chain is classed as medium-sized by frequency. Its specificity is unknown. These data originate in a study of T cell clusters in autoimmune cytopenias. Study as a whole: A median of roughly 54,000 TRB reads per sample yielded a median approximately 2,500 distinct clonotypes.

Findings of the study overall: Compared with active autoimmune hepatitis patients, healthy donors showed about 2.8-fold more exclusive TRB clusters. No cluster-lack signature appeared between secondary cytopenia and chronic lymphocytic leukemia patients, apparently due to lymphoma masking. TRB repertoire shifts in secondary cytopenia and chronic lymphocytic leukemia mostly reflected lymphoma, not autoimmunity.

CDR1 and CDR2 (germline): GTSNPN, SVGIG (reference sequence). There are 13 residues in the CDR3. TRB amplification used roughly 250 ng of peripheral blood genomic DNA. TRB rearrangements were amplified by touch-down multiplex PCR with mixed TRB-A/B primers. From the multiplex PCR reads, TCRdb lists one entry per CDR3 protein and no DNA. The sample table includes over 7,500 distinct CDR3 sequences. Material: peripheral blood. The chain carries TRBV30 and TRBJ2-3; TCRdb's D gene call, TRBD2, goes unchecked for lack of DNA. This clonotype was sampled from a human donor with an autoimmune cytopenia or autoimmune hepatitis (not recorded which). CDR3 protein: CAWNRAVSSTQYF.